The clone carrying this T cell receptor beta chain occurred a few times. Its cognate antigen is unknown. The sample is drawn from a study of T-cell reconstitution after alpha-beta-depleted transplantation in children. Study-level findings and limits: Several patients had high TCRbeta diversity at day 60; it came from surviving recipient T cells and thymic progenitors. Where alpha-beta T cells came from about two months after transplant was reportedly several hundred expanded graft clones. At one year after transplant, newly produced T cells mostly accounted for T-cell counts and diversity.

Preparation of the TCRbeta library was carried out with unique molecular identifiers. TCRdb processed the PCR reads anew with MiXCR; each CDR3 protein has one entry. The profile covers about 47,000 distinct CDR3 sequences, with around 50% appearing a single time and more than 30% taken by the ten largest. Germline CDR1 reads SGHTA; CDR2 reads FQGNSA. V was clipped by 5 bases and J by 6 bases; unmatched bases: 8. This CDR3 has 15 residues. The receptor was isolated from a boy under two years old with SCID, due to receive a stem cell transplant. V and J are TRBV7-2 and TRBJ2-2, with 8 bases lining up with TRBD1. The input for sequencing was peripheral blood, taken before TCRalphabeta/CD19-depleted stem cell transplant. In DNA, the CDR3 is TGTGCCAGCAGCCCGCAACGGACAGGGCCCGGGGAGCTGTTTTTT. Residues: CASSPQRTGPGELFF.